The 27 T cell receptor beta chains reported below all come from one sample, sequenced in a study of T-cell memory formation after mild COVID-19. TCRdb processed the 5' RACE reads anew with MiXCR; each CDR3 protein has one entry. The sample yields around 320,000 distinct CDR3 sequences, 28% seen once. Specimen: PBMCs or a T cell subset sorted from them (not recorded which). Source of these receptors: an adult woman who had mild COVID-19 (a few samples of this study predate the infection). Cell type and time point are not known.

This chain connects TRBV6-2 or TRBV6-3 to TRBJ2-1, with D perhaps TRBD2 (5 bases). Germline CDR1 MNHEY, CDR2 SVGEGT. Trimming removed 2 bases at V and 5 bases at J, with 19 bases between. This CDR3 spans 17 amino acids. For the CDR3, the DNA is TGTGCCAGCAGTTACAACGCGGGCTCGCACCCTAACAATGAGCAGTTCTTC. The encoded protein is CASSYNAGSHPNNEQFF.

This clonotype was counted only a few times. This chain joins TRBV25-1 and TRBJ2-1; D is possibly TRBD2 (6 bases). This CDR3 is 14 amino acids long. CDR1 is MGHDK, CDR2 SYGVNS, per germline. V lost 5 bases and J lost 5, with 13 bases in between. DNA for the CDR3: TGTGCCAGCAGTACATTAGCGGAGAACAATGAGCAGTTCTTC. This codes for CASSTLAENNEQFF.

The chain has TRBV4-2 and TRBJ2-3; either TRBD1 or TRBD2 may supply D (5 bases each). The CDR3 is 15 amino acids. Germline V gene sequence: CDR1 LGHNA, CDR2 YNFKEQ. Trimming took off 0 bases at V and 5 bases at J, with 12 bases between the two ends. This chain's CDR3 is CASSQDGKGRDTQYF. The CDR3, as DNA: TGTGCCAGCAGCCAAGATGGGAAGGGACGAGATACGCAGTATTTT.

The chain employs TRBV10-3 and TRBJ2-7, with a possible D match to TRBD2 (5 bases). The length of the CDR3 is 12 residues. CDR1 is ENHRY, CDR2 SYGVKD, per germline. Trimming removed 6 bases from V and 3 bases from J, with 9 bases in between. CDR3: CAISRESYEQYF. The CDR3 nucleotides are TGTGCCATCAGCCGGGAAAGCTACGAGCAGTACTTC.

DNA of the CDR3: TGTGCCAGCAGCCGGGGGACAGGGGTCTATAATTCACCCCTCCACTTT. Its protein product is CASSRGTGVYNSPLHF. This rearrangement joins TRBV5-4 to TRBJ1-6; the match to TRBD1 covers 10 bases. The CDR3 has 16 amino acids. The germline gives CDR1 SGHNT, CDR2 YYREEE (reference sequence). The junction had 4 bases not matched to a gene; V was cut back by 4 bases and J by 3 bases.

This chain connects TRBV6-5 to TRBJ2-7, with TRBD2 matching 12 bases. Germline CDR1 MNHEY, CDR2 SVGAGI. The V gene end was trimmed by 7 bases and the J gene end by 1 base; junction bases not matched to a gene: 5. This CDR3 comprises 15 residues. The DNA of the CDR3 is TGTGCCAGCATGGGACTAGCGGGCCGGTCCTACGAGCAGTACTTC. It is translated as CASMGLAGRSYEQYF.

V usage is TRBV12-3 or TRBV12-4 and J usage is TRBJ2-3; D is possibly TRBD2 (6 bases). This CDR3 has 13 residues. Trimming removed 3 bases from V and 6 bases from J, with 10 bases in between. CDR3 residues: CASSFNREDTQYF. As DNA, the CDR3 is TGTGCCAGCAGTTTTAACCGGGAGGATACGCAGTATTTT.

CDR3 DNA: TGTGCCAGCATCCCGGGCTTGGGAAACACCATATATTTT. This sequence encodes CASIPGLGNTIYF. The gene calls are TRBV12-3 or TRBV12-4 and TRBJ1-3; D gene unclear. The CDR3 is 13 amino acids. With 7 bases removed from V and 4 bases from J, the gap between germline ends came to 11 bases.

The chain couples TRBV18 to TRBJ2-5; TRBD2 aligns across 11 bases. Germline CDR1 reads KGHSH; CDR2 reads LQKENI. J was trimmed by 1 base and V by 4 bases; bases with no gene match: 2. This CDR3 comprises 15 residues. CDR3 protein: CASSHGTSGQETQYF. CDR3 in DNA: TGTGCCAGCTCACACGGGACTAGCGGCCAAGAGACCCAGTACTTC.

The rearrangement joins TRBV6-4 to TRBJ2-1, with D uncertain. Per germline, CDR1 MRHNA and CDR2 SNTAGT. The CDR3 totals 13 residues. V lost 3 bases and J lost 3, with 6 bases in between. This chain's CDR3 is CASSENSYNEQFF. The CDR3 DNA is TGTGCCAGCAGTGAGAACAGCTACAATGAGCAGTTCTTC.

The chain recombines TRBV5-1 with TRBJ1-1, with 10 bases identical to TRBD1. The CDR3 totals 15 residues. Germline V gene lookup returns CDR1 SGHRS and CDR2 YFSETQ. The trim removed 0 bases at V and 5 bases at J, leaving 4 bases unmatched. The CDR3 loop reads CASSLGTGGKTEAFF. CDR3 bases: TGCGCCAGCAGCTTGGGGACAGGGGGAAAGACTGAAGCTTTCTTT.

The gene calls are TRBV12-3 or TRBV12-4 and TRBJ2-1; perhaps D is TRBD1 or TRBD2 (5 bases each). V was shortened by 5 bases and J by 4 bases, with 15 bases between the two germline ends. This CDR3 has 15 residues. CDR3 sequence: CASSLGDSGYNEQFF. The CDR3 DNA reads as TGTGCCAGCAGTCTAGGGGATTCGGGATACAATGAGCAGTTCTTC.

The chain joins TRBV7-6 to TRBJ1-1; TRBD1 aligns across 8 bases. Germline lookup yields CDR1 SGHVS and CDR2 FNYEAQ. The CDR3 is 15 residues long. The trim removed 2 bases at V and 6 bases at J, leaving 8 bases unmatched. The CDR3 DNA is TGTGCCAGCAGCTTACTTACAGGGGGGCTGTCTGAAGCTTTCTTT. This gives the protein CASSLLTGGLSEAFF.

The sample holds a few counts of this clonotype. The chain uses TRBV24-1 and TRBJ2-7, with TRBD1 identical over 8 bases. Trimming removed 1 base from V and 4 bases from J; junction bases left unmatched: 8. CDR3 length: 16 amino acids. The germline V gene has CDR1 KGHDR and CDR2 SFDVKD. The CDR3 sequence: CATSDFVAGGKYEQYF. In nucleotides, the CDR3 is TGTGCCACCAGTGATTTCGTGGCAGGGGGCAAGTACGAGCAGTACTTC.

The chain uses TRBV9 and TRBJ2-3, with a weak D call TRBD2 (5 bases). There are 14 residues in the CDR3. Germline V gene data show CDR1 as SGDLS and CDR2 as YYNGEE. Between the trimmed V and J ends, which lost 0 bases and 4 bases, there was a span of 9 bases. CDR3 sequence (DNA): TGTGCCAGCAGCGTAGTACCTAGCCCAGATACGCAGTATTTT. As protein: CASSVVPSPDTQYF.

CDR3 loop: CASSLTSGQASNTQYF. The CDR3 DNA is TGTGCCAGCAGTCTAACGAGCGGGCAGGCGTCCAATACGCAGTATTTT. The rearrangement links TRBV11-3 to TRBJ2-3; D is perhaps TRBD2 (6 bases). This CDR3 has 16 amino acids. Per the germline V gene, CDR1 is SGHNT and CDR2 is YENEEA. Trimming took 6 bases from V and 7 from J, leaving 23 bases between them.

The chain links TRBV9 to TRBJ1-6; 7 bases line up with TRBD1. The CDR3 is 15 residues long. Germline CDR1 SGDLS, CDR2 YYNGEE. V shed 0 bases and J 9 bases; nucleotides not matched to a gene: 6. The CDR3 bases are TGTGCCAGCAGCGTAGAGGCAGGGGGTGTTTCACCCCTCCACTTT. This encodes CASSVEAGGVSPLHF.

This clonotype came up a few times. The chain combines TRBV12-3 or TRBV12-4 with TRBJ1-2, with D possibly TRBD1 on 5 matching bases. V lost 7 bases, J lost 6 bases, and 18 bases lay in between. The CDR3 contains 14 residues. CDR3 in DNA: TGTGCCAGCACCTCCGGTAGGGGTTGGAATGGCTACACCTTC. Its protein is CASTSGRGWNGYTF.

This clonotype was detected only a few times. V usage is TRBV20-1 and J usage is TRBJ2-5, with 10 bases aligning to TRBD2. This CDR3 contains 14 residues. The V segment lost 6 bases and the J segment 5 bases; nucleotides outside the gene matches: 9. The germline CDR1 and CDR2 sequences are DFQATT and SNEGSKA (reference sequence). The CDR3 spells CSAQAGGRGETQYF. CDR3 bases: TGCAGTGCACAAGCGGGAGGGCGAGGGGAGACCCAGTACTTC.

The chain links TRBV27 to TRBJ2-3; D may correspond to TRBD1 or TRBD2 (5 bases each). The CDR3 has 14 residues. The V end was cut by 6 bases, the J end by 2 bases, with 12 bases between. Germline CDR1 is MNHEY and CDR2 is SMNVEV (reference sequence). CDR3 region: CASRQWGTTDTQYF. The CDR3 coding sequence is TGTGCCAGCAGACAGTGGGGGACCACAGATACGCAGTATTTT.

There are many counts of this clonotype. The V and J genes are TRBV3-1 and TRBJ2-2; D is unclear. Germline CDR1 and CDR2: LGHDT and YNNKEL (reference sequence). Trimming cost V 1 base and J 7 bases, with 7 bases left between them. This CDR3 is 13 amino acids long. The CDR3 spells CASSQALVGELFF. DNA of the CDR3: TGTGCCAGCAGCCAAGCCCTTGTCGGGGAGCTGTTTTTT.

The V and J genes are TRBV4-3 and TRBJ1-2; possible D gene TRBD1, 5 bases. Trimming cost V 4 bases and J 3 bases, with 18 bases left between them. The germline gives CDR1 LGHNA, CDR2 YSLEER. The CDR3 consists of 16 residues. The DNA for the CDR3 is TGCGCCAGCAGCCCACGACCCGGGGACGAATACTATGGCTACACCTTC. Translating gives CASSPRPGDEYYGYTF.

J is TRBJ1-2 and V is TRBV7-2; D gene uncertain. Looked up from germline, CDR1 is SGHTA and CDR2 is FQGNSA. The CDR3 runs 17 residues. The V end lost 4 bases, the J end lost 2 bases, and 20 bases lay between the germline ends. CDR3 protein: CASSSSTNLRSNYGYTF. CDR3 DNA: TGTGCCAGCAGCTCCTCGACCAACCTGCGGTCCAACTATGGCTACACCTTC.

The chain combines TRBV2 with TRBJ2-7, with D maybe TRBD2 (6 bases). The germline V and J ends were trimmed by 6 bases and 3 bases, with 15 bases remaining between them. Germline V gene sequence: CDR1 SNHLY, CDR2 FYNNEI. The CDR3 sequence is 14 residues long. CDR3 nucleotides: TGTGCCAGCAGCCTATCGAGGACTATCTACGAGCAGTACTTC. It specifies CASSLSRTIYEQYF.

This clonotype has just a few counts. The chain employs TRBV9 and TRBJ2-1; 10 nucleotides line up with TRBD1. J lost 7 bases, V lost 6 bases, and 4 bases had no gene match. The CDR3 covers 13 residues. Germline V gene sequence: CDR1 SGDLS, CDR2 YYNGEE. As DNA, the CDR3 is TGTGCCAGCACCTCGGACAGGGGGAATGAGCAGTTCTTC. Translation: CASTSDRGNEQFF.

This clonotype showed up just a few times. The V call is TRBV3-1, the J call TRBJ1-1; perhaps TRBD1 as D (6 bases). The CDR3 covers 13 residues. Germline lookup yields CDR1 LGHDT and CDR2 YNNKEL (reference sequence). V was clipped by 4 bases and J by 6 bases, with 12 bases between them. CDR3 nucleotides: TGTGCCAGCAGCCGAGGGGGGCTTCCTGAAGCTTTCTTT. Translation: CASSRGGLPEAFF. Combining the CDR3 with reference TRBV3-1 and TRBJ1-1 gives the whole variable domain DTAVSQTPKYLVTQMGNDKSIKCEQNLGHDTMYWYKQDSKKFLKIMFSYNNKELIINETVPNRFSPKSPDKAHLNLHINSLELGDSAVYFCASSRGGLPEAFFGQGTRLTVV.

This clonotype was picked up a small number of times. The J gene is TRBJ2-7, the V gene TRBV19, with TRBD1 as a possible D gene (6 bases). The CDR3 extends over 14 amino acids. V lost 1 base and J lost 2, with 9 bases in between. Germline loops: CDR1 LNHDA, CDR2 SQIVND (reference sequence). The CDR3 DNA follows: TGTGCCAGTAGTATAGGCAGGGGCGCCTACGAGCAGTACTTC. This sequence encodes CASSIGRGAYEQYF.